The 20 T cell receptor beta chains reported below all come from one sample, sequenced in a study of blood T cell repertoires in COVID-19. The repertoire was sequenced with immunoSEQ multiplex PCR; TCRdb's copy has only in-frame clones and lacks some. The table records some 300,000 clones, about 91% of them present only once. The material sequenced was peripheral blood. Receptors originate from a woman in her twenties or thirties who had recovered from COVID-19.

This sequence joins TRBV29-1 and TRBJ1-5; D unclear. The CDR3 runs to 12 residues. The germline V gene encodes CDR1 SQVTM and CDR2 ANQGSEA. The V gene lost 4 bases and the J gene lost 3 bases, with 7 bases spanning the gap. DNA for the CDR3: TGCAGCGTTGCCGAGAACAATCAGCCCCAGCATTTT. Protein product: CSVAENNQPQHF.

This clone was observed once. This sample also contains other DNA sequences that code for the same CDR3. The chain joins TRBV30 to TRBJ2-5; D gene uncertain. The germline V gene has CDR1 GTSNPN and CDR2 SVGIG (reference sequence). The ends were cut back, 0 bases at V and 5 bases at J, with 4 bases in the middle. This CDR3 is built from 11 residues. The CDR3 nucleotides are TGTGCCTGGAGTGTCGGGGAGACCCAGTACTTC. It encodes CAWSVGETQYF. The whole variable domain, filled in from reference TRBV30 and TRBJ2-5, reads SQTIHQWPATLVQPVGSPLSLECTVEGTSNPNLYWYRQAAGRGLQLLFYSVGIGQISSEVPQNLSASRPQDRQFILSSKKLLLSDSGFYLCAWSVGETQYFGPGTRLLVL.

Written as DNA, the CDR3 is TGTGCCAGCAGTGAACTAGGCAGGGCGAACACTGAAGCTTTCTTT. Its protein is CASSELGRANTEAFF. The chain uses TRBV6-1 and TRBJ1-1; D is possibly TRBD1 (5 bases). The CDR3 consists of 15 residues. V was clipped by 2 bases and J by 1 base, with 11 bases between them. The germline CDR1 and CDR2 sequences are MNHNS and SASEGT.

The V gene is TRBV7-8, the J gene TRBJ2-5, with a possible D match to TRBD2 (6 bases). This CDR3 comprises 15 residues. Germline CDR1 is SGHVS and CDR2 is FQNEAQ. V lost 0 bases and J lost 3, with 11 bases in between. Written as DNA, the CDR3 is TGTGCCAGCAGCTTAGCGGCTCCGGGAGAAGAGACCCAGTACTTC. It is translated as CASSLAAPGEETQYF.

The count of this clone is one. V is TRBV28 and J is TRBJ1-4; D uncertain. V was trimmed by 1 base and J by 8 bases, leaving 14 bases between them. This CDR3 comprises 15 residues. CDR1 is MDHEN, CDR2 SYDVKM, per germline. The CDR3 region has the DNA TGTGCCAGCAGTTTATCTTTGGGTGGAGGGGAAAAACTGTTTTTT. This translates into CASSLSLGGGEKLFF. Full variable domain (outside the CDR3, taken from reference TRBV28 and TRBJ1-4): DVKVTQSSRYLVKRTGEKVFLECVQDMDHENMFWYRQDPGLGLRLIYFSYDVKMKEKGDIPEGYSVSREKKERFSLILESASTNQTSMYLCASSLSLGGGEKLFFGSGTQLSVL.

CDR3 region: CASSYDGTQYEQYF. CDR3 nucleotide sequence: TGTGCCAGCAGTTATGACGGGACACAATACGAGCAGTACTTC. The V and J genes are TRBV6-5 and TRBJ2-7, with D possibly matching TRBD1 (6 bases). Trimming cost V 3 bases and J 4 bases, with 13 bases left between them. Per the germline V gene, CDR1 is MNHEY and CDR2 is SVGAGI. CDR3 size: 14 residues.

V gene TRBV28 combines with J gene TRBJ1-1; possibly TRBD1 for D (6 bases). This CDR3 has 13 residues. The V end was cut by 4 bases, the J end by 3 bases, with 9 bases between. Germline loops: CDR1 MDHEN, CDR2 SYDVKM. Here the CDR3 reads CASSSDRYTEAFF. In DNA form, the CDR3 reads TGTGCCAGCAGTTCGGACAGATACACTGAAGCTTTCTTT.

The genes are TRBV27 and TRBJ2-4; tentatively, D is TRBD1 (5 bases). This CDR3 is built from 17 residues. The germline CDR1 and CDR2 sequences are MNHEY and SMNVEV (reference sequence). The germline V and J ends were trimmed by 6 bases and 1 base, with 19 bases remaining between them. CDR3 sequence (DNA): TGTGCCAGCAGGCCTCAGGCAGGGTACCTGGCCAAAAACATTCAGTACTTC. Amino acid sequence: CASRPQAGYLAKNIQYF.

The CDR3 region has the DNA TGTGCCAGCAGGGGGCTAGCGGGGGCCACAGATACGCAGTATTTT. It yields the protein CASRGLAGATDTQYF. The rearrangement joins TRBV6-5 to TRBJ2-3; TRBD2 matches 10 bases. The junction had 5 bases not matched to a gene; V was cut back by 6 bases and J by 2 bases. CDR3 length equals 15 residues. The germline gives CDR1 MNHEY, CDR2 SVGAGI.

The genes are TRBV7-8 and TRBJ1-1, with D possibly TRBD1 on 5 matching bases. The germline V gene has CDR1 SGHVS and CDR2 FQNEAQ. CDR3 length: 16 amino acids. Trimming left V 1 base short and J 0 bases short, with 12 bases between. CDR3 amino acids: CASSLEGTLMNTEAFF. The CDR3 DNA follows: TGTGCCAGCAGCTTAGAAGGGACTTTGATGAACACTGAAGCTTTCTTT.

This clone was counted a single time. V usage is TRBV4-1 and J usage is TRBJ2-1; 7 positions agree with TRBD2. The CDR3 runs to 14 residues. Trimming removed 0 bases from V and 6 bases from J; junction bases left unmatched: 2. In germline, CDR1 is MGHRA, CDR2 YSYEKL. CDR3 sequence reads: CASSQEGTTNEQFF. The CDR3 DNA follows: TGCGCCAGCAGCCAAGAGGGGACTACCAATGAGCAGTTCTTC.

This chain's CDR3 is CAWSNPGGTNEKLFF. The CDR3 DNA follows: TGTGCCTGGTCCAATCCAGGGGGAACTAATGAAAAACTGTTTTTT. The chain couples TRBV30 to TRBJ1-4, with 7 bases matching TRBD1. Germline V gives CDR1 GTSNPN, CDR2 SVGIG (reference sequence). V shed 5 bases and J 1 base; nucleotides not matched to a gene: 7. The CDR3 has 15 residues.

V usage is TRBV18 and J usage is TRBJ2-1; 14 bases are shared with TRBD2. Germline CDR1 KGHSH, CDR2 LQKENI. The J segment lost 9 bases and the V segment lost 1 base, leaving 11 bases of the junction unmatched. The CDR3 is made up of 18 amino acids. Here the CDR3 DNA reads TGTGCCAGCTCACCACGCCGACTAGCGGGGGGGCCAGTCGGTGAGCAGTTCTTC. Translating it yields CASSPRRLAGGPVGEQFF.

The gene calls are TRBV27 and TRBJ1-5, with 8 positions matching TRBD1. J lost 3 bases, V lost 3 bases, and 4 bases had no gene match. Germline assignment: CDR1 MNHEY and CDR2 SMNVEV (reference sequence). This CDR3 contains 15 residues. CDR3 loop: CASSLSRGLNQPQHF. CDR3 nucleotides: TGTGCCAGCAGTTTGTCCAGGGGGCTCAATCAGCCCCAGCATTTT.

The genes are TRBV11-2 and TRBJ2-5; D gene unclear. Trimming took 1 base from V and 5 from J, leaving 8 bases between them. Germline V gene sequence: CDR1 SGHAT, CDR2 FQNNGV. This CDR3 has 13 residues. The CDR3 DNA sequence: TGTGCCAGCAGCTTAGGCGGATCTGAGACCCAGTACTTC. This codes for CASSLGGSETQYF.

This rearrangement joins TRBV7-9 to TRBJ1-5, with D perhaps TRBD1 (6 bases). V shed 1 base and J shed 13 bases, with 14 bases lying between them. Germline V gene lookup returns CDR1 SEHNR and CDR2 FQNEAQ (reference sequence). The CDR3 length is 13 residues. CDR3 nucleotide sequence: TGTGCCAGCAGCTTAGATTTGTTCGGACAGCAGCATTTT. It yields the protein CASSLDLFGQQHF.

The genes are TRBV19 and TRBJ2-7, with D perhaps TRBD1 (6 bases). V shed 5 bases and J shed 4 bases, with 18 bases lying between them. CDR3 length: 15 residues. In germline, CDR1 is LNHDA, CDR2 SQIVND (reference sequence). This chain's CDR3 is CASSFRDTRGYEQYF. CDR3 bases: TGTGCCAGTAGTTTCCGGGACACTAGAGGGTACGAGCAGTACTTC.

CDR3 in DNA: TGCGCCAGCAGTGAGTTCCAGGGGGAGGACGCGAATTTGAACACTGAAGCTTTCTTT. Its translation: CASSEFQGEDANLNTEAFF. The chain has TRBV10-1 and TRBJ1-1; 7 nucleotides line up with TRBD1. Germline V CDR1 and CDR2: WNHNN, SYGVQD (reference sequence). The CDR3 runs to 19 residues. V trimming: 1 base; J trimming: 0 bases; junction bases outside the gene matches: 14.

The chain has TRBV28 and TRBJ1-4; D might be TRBD1 (6 bases). Germline CDR1 is MDHEN and CDR2 is SYDVKM. This CDR3 region has 14 residues. Trimming removed 6 bases at V and 7 bases at J, with 15 bases between. CDR3 protein: CASRSRGAGEKLFF. The CDR3 DNA is TGTGCCAGCAGGAGCCGGGGGGCGGGTGAAAAACTGTTTTTT.

This clone was seen only a few times. CDR3 protein: CASSFDRANSPLHF. CDR3 nucleotide sequence: TGTGCCAGCAGCTTTGACAGGGCTAATTCACCCCTCCACTTT. The chain employs TRBV11-2 and TRBJ1-6, with 7 bases aligning to TRBD1. Trimming at V came to 3 bases and at J to 6 bases, leaving 2 bases not matched to a gene. The CDR3 is 14 amino acids. Germline V gene sequence: CDR1 SGHAT, CDR2 FQNNGV.